These 28 T cell receptor beta chains came from one sample sequenced in a study of identical twins. MiXCR, applied by TCRdb to the 5' RACE reads, yields one record per CDR3 protein. The sample contains more than 1.5 million distinct CDR3 sequences, around 29% of which appear only once. Material for sequencing was cord blood. The receptors were sampled from a newborn girl in good health.

Here the CDR3 reads CASSPSGGALRPYNEQFF. CDR3 bases: TGCGCCAGCAGCCCAAGCGGGGGGGCCCTTAGACCTTACAATGAGCAGTTCTTC. The rearrangement links TRBV4-1 to TRBJ2-1; TRBD2 matches 10 bases. The junction had 13 bases not matched to a gene; V was cut back by 4 bases and J by 4 bases. This CDR3 is built from 18 residues. Germline CDR1 and CDR2: MGHRA and YSYEKL.

The chain has TRBV13 and TRBJ2-3; 8 nucleotides line up with TRBD2. This CDR3 region has 16 residues. V trimming: 4 bases; J trimming: 0 bases; junction bases outside the gene matches: 6. Germline V gene data show CDR1 as PRHDT and CDR2 as FYEKMQ (reference sequence). This chain's CDR3 is CASSWGASGSTDTQYF. CDR3 sequence (DNA): TGTGCCAGCAGCTGGGGGGCTAGCGGGAGCACAGATACGCAGTATTTT.

CDR3 coding DNA: TGCGCCAGCAGCCGATTCTCGGGAGTTGGAAACACCATATATTTT. It codes for CASSRFSGVGNTIYF. The chain uses TRBV4-1 and TRBJ1-3, with D unclear. From germline, CDR1 is MGHRA and CDR2 YSYEKL. The CDR3 spans 15 residues. V dropped 4 bases and J dropped 3 bases, with 13 bases sitting between them.

Only a few counts were recorded for this clonotype. CDR3 DNA sequence: TGCGCCAGCAGCCGAACTATACTCCAAAACATTCAGTACTTC. It codes for CASSRTILQNIQYF. The V call is TRBV4-1, the J call TRBJ2-4; D ambiguous. V lost 4 bases to trimming and J lost 5 bases, with 12 bases between them. The CDR3 sequence is 14 residues long. Germline V CDR1 and CDR2: MGHRA, YSYEKL.

The sample holds many counts of this clonotype. The CDR3 region is CSEMGSTDTQYF. CDR3 nucleotides: TGCAGTGAGATGGGGAGCACAGATACGCAGTATTTT. The rearrangement uses TRBV20-1 and TRBJ2-3, with no clear D. Germline CDR1 reads DFQATT; CDR2 reads SNEGSKA (reference sequence). The V end was cut by 7 bases, the J end by 0 bases, with 8 bases between. The CDR3 loop spans 12 amino acids.

As to this clonotype: Its ends do not fully match the called genes, so a read error is possible. This chain connects TRBV11-2 to TRBJ2-5, with D possibly matching TRBD2 (5 bases). Germline V CDR1 and CDR2: SGHAT, FQNNGV. The CDR3 is 15 residues long. This chain's CDR3 is CASSTVTGKQETRYF. The CDR3 DNA is TGTGCCAGCAGCACAGTCACGGGGAAGCAAGAGACCCGGTACTTC.

In its sample, this clonotype was seen a few times. The CDR3 bases are TGTGCCAGCAGCCCTTCTAGCGGGAGGTCCTACGAGCAGTACTTC. It specifies CASSPSSGRSYEQYF. The V call is TRBV14, the J call TRBJ2-7; 11 bases align to TRBD2. The CDR3 is 15 residues long. V lost 4 bases and J lost 1; bases outside the gene matches: 3. Germline CDR1 is SGHDN and CDR2 is FVKESK. The full variable domain, with the rest looked up from reference TRBV14 and TRBJ2-7, is EAGVTQFPSHSVIEKGQTVTLRCDPISGHDNLYWYRRVMGKEIKFLLHFVKESKQDESGMPNNRFLAERTGGTYSTLKVQPAELEDSGVYFCASSPSSGRSYEQYFGPGTRLTVT.

This chain uses TRBV20-1 with TRBJ2-3, with 9 bases lining up with TRBD2. There are 14 residues in the CDR3. With V trimmed by 2 bases and J by 2 bases, 2 bases remained unmatched. Germline CDR1 DFQATT, CDR2 SNEGSKA (reference sequence). The CDR3 DNA is TGCAGTGCTAGACTAGCGGGGAACACAGATACGCAGTATTTT. This translates into CSARLAGNTDTQYF.

This clonotype was seen a handful of times. This chain joins TRBV10-3 and TRBJ2-3, with 11 bases fitting TRBD2. Looked up from germline, CDR1 is ENHRY and CDR2 is SYGVKD. The CDR3 consists of 12 residues. With 10 bases clipped from V and 6 bases from J, the junction kept 3 bases outside the gene matches. The CDR3 bases are TGTGCCACTGCTAGCGGGGGGGATACGCAGTATTTT. Encoded protein: CATASGGDTQYF.

The chain combines TRBV12-3 or TRBV12-4 with TRBJ2-1, with 8 positions matching TRBD2. CDR3 size: 15 residues. V trimming: 5 bases; J trimming: 5 bases; junction bases outside the gene matches: 8. CDR3 residues: CASSPSGGKNNEQFF. As DNA, the CDR3 is TGTGCCAGCAGTCCCAGCGGGGGAAAAAACAATGAGCAGTTCTTC.

This clonotype was detected only a few times. The V call is TRBV3-1, the J call TRBJ2-1; D uncertain. V was trimmed by 1 base and J by 2 bases, leaving 6 bases between them. The CDR3 is 14 residues long. The germline gives CDR1 LGHDT, CDR2 YNNKEL (reference sequence). CDR3 amino acids: CASSQGVAYNEQFF. CDR3 sequence (DNA): TGTGCCAGCAGCCAAGGAGTAGCCTACAATGAGCAGTTCTTC.

The chain links TRBV4-2 to TRBJ2-3, with 11 bases lining up with TRBD2. Trimming took 3 bases from V and 2 from J; bases not matched to a gene: 4. This CDR3 is 16 amino acids long. The V gene's germline CDR1 is LGHNA and CDR2 YNFKEQ. This CDR3 is CASSQSTSGNTDTQYF. For the CDR3, the DNA is TGTGCCAGCAGCCAGTCGACTAGCGGGAACACAGATACGCAGTATTTT.

The chain couples TRBV28 to TRBJ2-7, with 12 bases identical to TRBD2. The CDR3 extends over 16 amino acids. V trimming: 5 bases; J trimming: 4 bases; junction bases outside the gene matches: 9. Germline V gene lookup returns CDR1 MDHEN and CDR2 SYDVKM. The CDR3 DNA reads as TGTGCCAGCAGTCCCCAAACTAGCGGGAGGTTGTACGAGCAGTACTTC. This encodes CASSPQTSGRLYEQYF.

This clonotype came up a few times. This chain links TRBV20-1 with TRBJ1-1; no firm D call. The CDR3 is 13 amino acids. Trimming took off 4 bases at V and 1 base at J, with 10 bases between the two ends. Per germline, CDR1 DFQATT and CDR2 SNEGSKA (reference sequence). The CDR3 sequence is CSATPLENTEAFF. In DNA, the CDR3 is TGCAGTGCTACCCCACTGGAGAACACTGAAGCTTTCTTT.

This clonotype was counted a few times. The chain has TRBV20-1 and TRBJ2-7, with 7 bases aligning to TRBD1. The J segment lost 0 bases and the V segment lost 6 bases, leaving 5 bases of the junction unmatched. This CDR3 comprises 13 residues. The germline gives CDR1 DFQATT, CDR2 SNEGSKA (reference sequence). The CDR3 region is CSAGTANSYEQYF. The CDR3 DNA is TGCAGTGCAGGGACAGCGAACTCCTACGAGCAGTACTTC.

J is TRBJ2-3 and V is TRBV20-1, with 9 bases identical to TRBD2. The V gene's germline CDR1 is DFQATT and CDR2 SNEGSKA (reference sequence). V lost 0 bases and J lost 2; bases outside the gene matches: 12. The CDR3 is 18 residues long. This chain's CDR3 is CSARDMTASGTATDTQYF. CDR3 nucleotide sequence: TGCAGTGCTAGAGATATGACGGCTAGCGGGACGGCCACAGATACGCAGTATTTT.

This clonotype showed up just a few times. The CDR3 nucleotides are TGTGCCAGCAGTTACTATCAGGACGAGCAGTACTTC. This sequence encodes CASSYYQDEQYF. The chain carries TRBV6-2 or TRBV6-3 and TRBJ2-7; unclear D gene. V gave up 1 base and J gave up 5 bases, with 6 bases separating them. The CDR3 is 12 residues long. Germline CDR1 and CDR2: MNHEY and SVGEGT.

The V and J genes are TRBV7-9 and TRBJ2-3; D may correspond to TRBD1 or TRBD2 (6 bases each). V was clipped by 6 bases and J by 4 bases, with 23 bases between them. The CDR3 contains 17 residues. CDR1 is SEHNR, CDR2 FQNEAQ, per germline (reference sequence). Written as DNA, the CDR3 is TGTGCCAGCAGTTACATCTTAGGGGGGCGTTTGTCAGATACGCAGTATTTT. Amino acid sequence: CASSYILGGRLSDTQYF.

The chain recombines TRBV28 with TRBJ2-5; TRBD1 aligns across 7 bases. This CDR3 has 15 amino acids. Germline assignment: CDR1 MDHEN and CDR2 SYDVKM. Trimming removed 6 bases from V and 4 bases from J; junction bases left unmatched: 11. The CDR3 coding sequence is TGTGCCAGCAGACAACACAGGGGTTGGCGAGAGACCCAGTACTTC. Protein sequence: CASRQHRGWRETQYF.

This chain links TRBV12-3 or TRBV12-4 with TRBJ2-1; TRBD2 matches at 7 bases. This CDR3 has 18 amino acids. V was pared by 2 bases and J by 0 bases, with 10 bases of the junction left unmatched. CDR3 coding DNA: TGTGCCAGCAGTTTATCCACGGCAGCGGGGATCTCCTACAATGAGCAGTTCTTC. Translated: CASSLSTAAGISYNEQFF.

The rearrangement links TRBV20-1 to TRBJ1-1, with 7 nucleotides matching TRBD1. The CDR3 runs 13 residues. Losses at the gene ends were 3 bases for V and 1 base for J; bases not matched to a gene: 2. CDR1 is DFQATT and CDR2 is SNEGSKA in the germline V gene (reference sequence). The CDR3: CSASQGGNTEAFF. Written as DNA, the CDR3 is TGCAGTGCTAGTCAGGGGGGGAACACTGAAGCTTTCTTT.

Worth noting for this clonotype: A much larger clone sits a single nucleotide away, making a read error possible. This sequence joins TRBV20-1 and TRBJ2-7, with 8 bases matching TRBD2. In germline, CDR1 is DFQATT, CDR2 SNEGSKA (reference sequence). Trimming removed 0 bases from V and 5 bases from J; junction bases left unmatched: 6. The CDR3 has 14 residues. The CDR3 region has the DNA TGCAGTGCTAGAGACAGCGGGGGTATCGACGAGCAGTACTTC. Translating it yields CSARDSGGIDEQYF.

This clonotype was seen a few times. This rearrangement joins TRBV7-2 to TRBJ2-1; TRBD2 matches at 7 bases. Germline values: CDR1 SGHTA, CDR2 FQGNSA. The CDR3 is 15 amino acids. V was clipped by 0 bases and J by 5 bases; unmatched bases: 4. DNA for the CDR3: TGTGCCAGCAGCTTAGCCTGGCTAGCGGACAATGAGCAGTTCTTC. As protein: CASSLAWLADNEQFF.

This clonotype has more than one count but fewer than ten. The V call is TRBV10-3, the J call TRBJ1-1; no clear D. The CDR3 loop spans 13 amino acids. V was pared by 8 bases and J by 5 bases, with 15 bases between. Germline CDR1 reads ENHRY; CDR2 reads SYGVKD. CDR3 sequence reads: CAIREQSGTEAFF. For the CDR3, the DNA is TGTGCCATCCGAGAGCAGTCAGGAACTGAAGCTTTCTTT.

CDR3 residues: CASSPQRQGTKNIQYF. Here the CDR3 DNA reads TGTGCCAGCAGCCCCCAGAGACAGGGGACCAAAAACATTCAGTACTTC. The gene calls are TRBV3-1 and TRBJ2-4, with TRBD1 matching over 8 bases. With V trimmed by 4 bases and J by 2 bases, 7 bases remained unmatched. This CDR3 has 16 residues. CDR1 and CDR2 (germline): LGHDT, YNNKEL (reference sequence). The entire variable domain, with the rest obtained from reference TRBV3-1 and TRBJ2-4, is as follows: DTAVSQTPKYLVTQMGNDKSIKCEQNLGHDTMYWYKQDSKKFLKIMFSYNNKELIINETVPNRFSPKSPDKAHLNLHINSLELGDSAVYFCASSPQRQGTKNIQYFGAGTRLSVL.

The V gene is TRBV20-1, the J gene TRBJ1-1, with 7 bases that match TRBD1. This CDR3 spans 14 amino acids. The junction had 10 bases not matched to a gene; V was cut back by 5 bases and J by 4 bases. The germline CDR1 and CDR2 sequences are DFQATT and SNEGSKA (reference sequence). The CDR3 loop reads CSALSMGTVTEAFF. The CDR3 bases are TGCAGTGCTCTAAGCATGGGGACAGTCACTGAAGCTTTCTTT.

This clonotype was seen a handful of times. V and J are TRBV9 and TRBJ2-1, with 12 bases aligning to TRBD2. The germline V gene encodes CDR1 SGDLS and CDR2 YYNGEE. There are 17 residues in the CDR3. V shed 0 bases and J 6 bases; nucleotides not matched to a gene: 7. The CDR3 sequence: CASSVAFLAGGPNEQFF. CDR3 in DNA: TGTGCCAGCAGCGTAGCGTTCCTAGCGGGAGGGCCCAATGAGCAGTTCTTC. The whole variable domain, remainder taken from reference TRBV9 and TRBJ2-1, is DSGVTQTPKHLITATGQRVTLRCSPRSGDLSVYWYQQSLDQGLQFLIQYYNGEERAKGNILERFSAQQFPDLHSELNLSSLELGDSALYFCASSVAFLAGGPNEQFFGPGTRLTVL.

The chain combines TRBV7-9 with TRBJ1-1, with a weak D call TRBD1 (5 bases). The CDR3 is 15 residues long. CDR1 SEHNR and CDR2 FQNEAQ come from the germline V gene (reference sequence). V dropped 2 bases and J dropped 1 base, with 11 bases sitting between them. CDR3 DNA: TGTGCCAGCAGCTTATTCGGTGGGACGAACACTGAAGCTTTCTTT. Encoded protein: CASSLFGGTNTEAFF.